This TCR beta chain comes out of a study of T-cell memory formation after mild COVID-19. Germline loops: CDR1 SGHTA, CDR2 FQGNSA. V dropped 1 base and J dropped 4 bases, with 10 bases sitting between them. The CDR3 contains 14 residues. TCRdb re-called the 5' RACE reads through MiXCR, storing one row per CDR3 protein. The sample lists around 200,000 distinct CDR3 sequences; approximately 17% were seen once. The receptor comes from a man between 18 and 35 years old who had mild COVID-19 (a few samples of this study predate the infection). Cell type and time point are not known. The chain has TRBV7-2 and TRBJ1-2, with D unresolved. The sequenced material came from PBMCs or a T cell subset sorted from them (not recorded which). The CDR3 reads CASSLVGLSYGYTF. CDR3 nucleotide sequence: TGTGCCAGCAGCTTAGTAGGCCTTTCCTATGGCTACACCTTC.